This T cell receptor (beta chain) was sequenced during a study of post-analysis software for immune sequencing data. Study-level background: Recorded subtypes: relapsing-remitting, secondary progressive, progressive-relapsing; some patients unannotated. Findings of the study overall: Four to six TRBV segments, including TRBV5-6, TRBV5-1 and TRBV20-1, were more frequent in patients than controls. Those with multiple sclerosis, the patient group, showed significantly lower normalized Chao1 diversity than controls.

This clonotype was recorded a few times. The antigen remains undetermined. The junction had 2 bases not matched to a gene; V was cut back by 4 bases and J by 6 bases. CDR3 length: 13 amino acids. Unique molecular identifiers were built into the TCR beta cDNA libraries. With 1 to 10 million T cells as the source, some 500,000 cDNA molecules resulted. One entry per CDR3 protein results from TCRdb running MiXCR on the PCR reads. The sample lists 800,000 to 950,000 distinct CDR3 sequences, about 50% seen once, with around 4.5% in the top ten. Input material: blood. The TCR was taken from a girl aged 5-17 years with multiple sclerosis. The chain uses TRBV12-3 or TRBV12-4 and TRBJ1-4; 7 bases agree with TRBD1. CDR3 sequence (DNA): TGTGCCAGCAGTTACAGGGGTGATGAAAAACTGTTTTTT. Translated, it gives CASSYRGDEKLFF.